These T cell receptor beta chains were read from a single sample in a study of beta chain features in type 1 diabetes. Sequenced by immunoSEQ multiplex PCR; TCRdb stores in-frame clones only, minus some. Among roughly 400,000 clones, around 10% were seen once, and the ten largest hold about 0.64%. The sequencing sample was made of central memory CD4+ T cells from blood. These receptors originate from a man aged 25 to 45 with type 1 diabetes. The CDR3 runs from the conserved cysteine through the conserved F or W. The D gene is left open where the match is weak. Size is omitted from some rows. Given values are once, few, many or a class for expanded clones.

d_call j_call v_call clone_size cdr3_aa cdr3_nt
NA TRBJ1-3 TRBV10-3 NA CAISEPPGTASGNTIYF TGTGCCATCAGTGAGCCGCCGGGGACGGCCTCTGGAAACACCATATATTTT
TRBD1 TRBJ1-2 TRBV9 few CASRHSGTGHGYTF TGTGCCAGCAGGCACTCCGGGACAGGGCATGGCTACACCTTC
TRBD1 TRBJ1-1 TRBV27 NA CASSLSTGGDLGFTEAFF TGTGCCAGCAGTTTATCGACAGGGGGCGACCTGGGATTCACTGAAGCTTTCTTT
NA TRBJ2-1 TRBV7-2 few CASSLNGRVDEQFF TGTGCCAGCAGCTTAAACGGGAGAGTTGATGAGCAGTTCTTC
NA TRBJ1-1 TRBV7-2 few CASSPQEDTPAFF TGTGCCAGCAGCCCCCAGGAGGACACGCCGGCTTTCTTT
NA TRBJ1-1 TRBV28 many CASRGQGYDTEAFF TGTGCCAGCAGAGGGCAGGGGTATGACACTGAAGCTTTCTTT
NA TRBJ2-7 TRBV28 NA CASRKSAAQDYEQYF TGTGCCAGCAGAAAATCTGCAGCGCAGGACTACGAGCAGTACTTC
TRBD1 TRBJ2-7 TRBV27 few CASSDPGQSYEQYF TGTGCCAGCAGTGACCCGGGACAGTCCTACGAGCAGTACTTC
TRBD1 TRBJ1-1 TRBV14 NA CASRRDRGLGGEAFF TGTGCCAGCCGCCGGGACAGGGGTCTTGGCGGTGAAGCTTTCTTT
TRBD1 TRBJ2-3 TRBV19 NA CASSRDRDSDTQYF TGTGCCAGTTCCCGGGACAGGGACTCGGATACGCAGTATTTT